The clone carrying this T cell receptor beta chain came up many times. Its antigen is as yet unknown. Per sample, at least 6 micrograms of total RNA were extracted. The source of the sample is a study of blood T cells in healthy people across ages. Study-level points and caveats: Estimated diversity that came from one million T cells was considered an underestimate. Any changes in expanded clonotypes were possibly confounded, as donor CMV status remained unknown.

CDR1 is MNHEY, CDR2 SVGEGT, per germline. The CDR3 length is 16 residues. V trimming: 6 bases; J trimming: 4 bases; junction bases outside the gene matches: 8. With a J-beta primer mix and a sample-barcoded 5' primer, a second PCR ran about 7 to 12 cycles. Per sample, CDR3-containing paired-end reads numbered at least 2.5 million. MiXCR, run by TCRdb on the 5' RACE reads, gives a single entry per CDR3 protein. The table lists some 790,000 distinct CDR3 sequences, about 30% of them singletons, with around 15% in the top ten. Sequencing input: blood. This TCR derives from a woman over 75 in good health. The V call is TRBV6-2 or TRBV6-3, the J call TRBJ2-3, with 12 bases lining up with TRBD2. The CDR3 loop is CASSPTRTSGADTQYF. In DNA, the CDR3 is TGTGCCAGCAGCCCGACCCGGACTAGCGGGGCAGATACGCAGTATTTT.